These T cell receptor beta chains were read from a single sample in a study of blood T cell repertoires in COVID-19. Sequencing was performed with immunoSEQ multiplex PCR; in TCRdb, only in-frame clones are kept and a portion is missing. The table includes fewer than 350,000 clones, over 85% detected once. Input material: peripheral blood. Receptors originate from a woman aged 60 to 75 with COVID-19, enrolled during active disease. Each CDR3 is given with its conserved first and last residue. Fields, in order: clone size, V gene, J gene, D gene, CDR3 protein, CDR3 DNA. The D gene is left open where the match is weak. Clone size is shown for a subset of rows, as once, few, many or a class of expanded clone.

clone_size: .
v_call: TRBV18
j_call: TRBJ2-7
d_call: .
cdr3_aa: CASSPYGGGEQYF
cdr3_nt: TGTGCCAGCTCACCCTACGGAGGCGGCGAGCAGTACTTC

clone_size: .
v_call: TRBV5-1
j_call: TRBJ1-2
d_call: TRBD1
cdr3_aa: CASSGQGNLWGYTF
cdr3_nt: TGCGCCAGCAGCGGACAGGGGAACCTCTGGGGCTACACCTTC

clone_size: .
v_call: TRBV6-5
j_call: TRBJ1-2
d_call: TRBD1
cdr3_aa: CASSYRGQRDYGYTF
cdr3_nt: TGTGCCAGCAGTTACCGGGGACAGAGGGACTATGGCTACACCTTC

clone_size: few
v_call: TRBV28
j_call: TRBJ1-3
d_call: .
cdr3_aa: CASSLLRGASGNTIYF
cdr3_nt: TGTGCCAGCAGTTTATTGCGGGGCGCCTCTGGAAACACCATATATTTT

clone_size: .
v_call: TRBV30
j_call: TRBJ2-2
d_call: .
cdr3_aa: CAWSWTASNTGELFF
cdr3_nt: TGTGCCTGGAGCTGGACAGCCTCGAACACCGGGGAGCTGTTTTTT

clone_size: .
v_call: TRBV9
j_call: TRBJ2-3
d_call: TRBD2
cdr3_aa: CASSRLGASGGGTTDTQYF
cdr3_nt: TGTGCCAGCAGTCGACTTGGGGCTAGCGGGGGGGGCACCACAGATACGCAGTATTTT

clone_size: once
v_call: TRBV7-9
j_call: TRBJ1-5
d_call: .
cdr3_aa: CASSRAGGNQPQHF
cdr3_nt: TGTGCCAGCAGCCGCGCAGGGGGCAATCAGCCCCAGCATTTT

clone_size: .
v_call: TRBV10-2
j_call: TRBJ1-5
d_call: .
cdr3_aa: CASSASPNQPQHF
cdr3_nt: TGCGCCAGCAGTGCCAGTCCCAATCAGCCCCAGCATTTT

clone_size: .
v_call: TRBV4-1
j_call: TRBJ2-1
d_call: TRBD2
cdr3_aa: CASSQERAGDNEQFF
cdr3_nt: TGCGCCAGCAGCCAAGAGAGGGCGGGGGACAATGAGCAGTTCTTC

clone_size: once
v_call: TRBV7-6
j_call: TRBJ2-3
d_call: .
cdr3_aa: CASSPDYTDTQYF
cdr3_nt: TGTGCCAGCAGCCCGGACTACACAGATACGCAGTATTTT

clone_size: .
v_call: TRBV7-6
j_call: TRBJ1-3
d_call: .
cdr3_aa: CASSSDRSSGNTIYF
cdr3_nt: TGTGCCAGCAGCTCCGACCGGAGCTCTGGAAACACCATATATTTT

clone_size: .
v_call: TRBV6-5
j_call: TRBJ2-3
d_call: .
cdr3_aa: CASTANPDTQYF
cdr3_nt: TGTGCCAGCACCGCGAATCCAGATACGCAGTATTTT

clone_size: once
v_call: TRBV6-2/TRBV6-3
j_call: TRBJ1-5
d_call: .
cdr3_aa: CASSYSGRSNQPQHF
cdr3_nt: TGTGCCAGCAGTTACTCAGGGAGGTCCAATCAGCCCCAGCATTTT

clone_size: .
v_call: TRBV27
j_call: TRBJ1-3
d_call: .
cdr3_aa: CVSSPNSGNTIYF
cdr3_nt: TGTGTCAGCAGTCCTAACTCTGGAAACACCATATATTTT

clone_size: .
v_call: TRBV6-7
j_call: TRBJ2-5
d_call: .
cdr3_aa: CASQNGLRAYQYF
cdr3_nt: TGTGCCAGCCAGAACGGACTCCGGGCGTACCAGTACTTC

clone_size: .
v_call: TRBV7-8
j_call: TRBJ2-7
d_call: TRBD1
cdr3_aa: CASSWDRSSYEQYF
cdr3_nt: TGTGCCAGCAGCTGGGACAGGAGCTCCTACGAGCAGTACTTC

clone_size: .
v_call: TRBV19
j_call: TRBJ1-3
d_call: .
cdr3_aa: CASSTRAKGPGNTIYF
cdr3_nt: TGTGCCAGTAGTACCAGGGCGAAGGGGCCTGGAAACACCATATATTTT

clone_size: .
v_call: TRBV6-5
j_call: TRBJ1-3
d_call: .
cdr3_aa: CASSSSVPSGNTIYF
cdr3_nt: TGTGCCAGCAGTTCCTCCGTCCCCTCTGGAAACACCATATATTTT

clone_size: .
v_call: TRBV12-3/TRBV12-4
j_call: TRBJ1-1
d_call: TRBD1
cdr3_aa: CASSFGQGTEAFF
cdr3_nt: TGTGCCAGCAGTTTTGGACAGGGTACTGAAGCTTTCTTT

clone_size: .
v_call: TRBV27
j_call: TRBJ2-3
d_call: TRBD2
cdr3_aa: CASSPSGLAARRNTQYF
cdr3_nt: TGTGCCAGCAGTCCCTCGGGACTAGCGGCCCGCCGGAATACGCAGTATTTT

clone_size: .
v_call: TRBV5-1
j_call: TRBJ1-2
d_call: TRBD1
cdr3_aa: CASSSQGVYGYTF
cdr3_nt: TGCGCCAGCAGCTCACAGGGGGTCTATGGCTACACCTTC

clone_size: .
v_call: TRBV18
j_call: TRBJ2-4
d_call: TRBD1
cdr3_aa: CASSPGQKNIQYF
cdr3_nt: TGTGCCAGCTCACCGGGACAGAAAAACATTCAGTACTTC

clone_size: .
v_call: TRBV7-9
j_call: TRBJ2-3
d_call: TRBD2
cdr3_aa: CASSLRLLAGGPAPDTQYF
cdr3_nt: TGTGCCAGCAGCTTAAGGTTGTTAGCGGGGGGGCCTGCCCCAGATACGCAGTATTTT

clone_size: .
v_call: TRBV5-4
j_call: TRBJ1-6
d_call: .
cdr3_aa: CASSLGGGDSPLHF
cdr3_nt: TGTGCCAGCAGCTTGGGGGGAGGGGATTCACCCCTCCACTTT

clone_size: .
v_call: TRBV4-1
j_call: TRBJ2-1
d_call: .
cdr3_aa: CASSHLGLDEQFF
cdr3_nt: TGCGCCAGCAGCCATTTGGGGCTCGATGAGCAGTTCTTC

clone_size: .
v_call: TRBV5-4
j_call: TRBJ2-3
d_call: .
cdr3_aa: CASSFYGVGTDTQYF
cdr3_nt: TGTGCCAGCAGCTTTTACGGGGTCGGCACAGATACGCAGTATTTT

clone_size: .
v_call: TRBV5-6
j_call: TRBJ1-2
d_call: .
cdr3_aa: CASSFFDFGYTF
cdr3_nt: TGTGCCAGCAGCTTCTTTGACTTTGGCTACACCTTC

clone_size: .
v_call: TRBV6-5
j_call: TRBJ2-1
d_call: TRBD2
cdr3_aa: CASRGAGRFIEQFF
cdr3_nt: TGTGCCAGCAGAGGGGCCGGGAGGTTCATTGAGCAGTTCTTC

clone_size: .
v_call: TRBV24-1
j_call: TRBJ2-1
d_call: TRBD2
cdr3_aa: CATAGGTYNEQFF
cdr3_nt: TGTGCCACCGCGGGGGGGACCTACAATGAGCAGTTCTTC

clone_size: .
v_call: TRBV18
j_call: TRBJ2-5
d_call: .
cdr3_aa: CASSPPERVRRETQYF
cdr3_nt: TGTGCCAGCTCACCACCGGAACGGGTGAGGAGAGAGACCCAGTACTTC

clone_size: .
v_call: TRBV21-1
j_call: TRBJ1-5
d_call: .
cdr3_aa: CASSQKQGTGGGCQPQHF
cdr3_nt: TGTGCCAGCAGTCAAAAGCAGGGGACAGGGGGTGGATGTCAGCCCCAGCATTTT

clone_size: .
v_call: TRBV2
j_call: TRBJ1-6
d_call: TRBD1
cdr3_aa: CASRTGWDSPLHF
cdr3_nt: TGTGCCAGCAGGACAGGGTGGGATTCACCCCTCCACTTT

clone_size: .
v_call: TRBV27
j_call: TRBJ2-2
d_call: .
cdr3_aa: CASSLRYSGTGELFF
cdr3_nt: TGTGCCAGCAGTCTCAGGTATTCAGGCACCGGGGAGCTGTTTTTT

clone_size: .
v_call: TRBV15
j_call: TRBJ2-7
d_call: .
cdr3_aa: CATSRDGLARRYEQYF
cdr3_nt: TGTGCCACCAGCAGAGATGGCCTAGCCCGCCGATACGAGCAGTACTTC

clone_size: .
v_call: TRBV9
j_call: TRBJ2-2
d_call: .
cdr3_aa: CASSVGGNTGELFF
cdr3_nt: TGTGCCAGCAGCGTAGGAGGGAACACCGGGGAGCTGTTTTTT

clone_size: few
v_call: TRBV5-8
j_call: TRBJ1-5
d_call: TRBD1
cdr3_aa: CASSSRTGQFQPQHF
cdr3_nt: TGTGCCAGCAGCTCACGTACGGGACAGTTTCAGCCCCAGCATTTT

clone_size: .
v_call: TRBV29-1
j_call: TRBJ1-2
d_call: .
cdr3_aa: CSVEDVASGRGYTF
cdr3_nt: TGCAGCGTTGAAGACGTCGCGTCGGGAAGAGGCTACACCTTC

clone_size: .
v_call: TRBV2
j_call: TRBJ2-3
d_call: TRBD2
cdr3_aa: CASSEGFSGGQDTQYF
cdr3_nt: TGTGCCAGCAGTGAAGGGTTTAGCGGGGGGCAAGATACGCAGTATTTT

clone_size: .
v_call: TRBV19
j_call: TRBJ2-5
d_call: TRBD2
cdr3_aa: CASSITSQAGGTQYF
cdr3_nt: TGTGCCAGTAGTATCACCTCACAGGCGGGAGGGACCCAGTACTTC

clone_size: .
v_call: TRBV18
j_call: TRBJ1-1
d_call: TRBD1
cdr3_aa: CASSPIGWTGENTEAFF
cdr3_nt: TGTGCCAGCTCACCTATTGGTTGGACAGGAGAAAACACTGAAGCTTTCTTT

clone_size: .
v_call: TRBV5-1
j_call: TRBJ1-1
d_call: TRBD1
cdr3_aa: CASGQGPPYTEAFF
cdr3_nt: TGCGCCAGTGGACAGGGGCCGCCTTACACTGAAGCTTTCTTT

clone_size: .
v_call: TRBV7-2
j_call: TRBJ1-1
d_call: TRBD1
cdr3_aa: CASSYTGGYGTEAFF
cdr3_nt: TGTGCCAGCAGCTATACAGGGGGTTACGGCACTGAAGCTTTCTTT

clone_size: .
v_call: TRBV5-1
j_call: TRBJ1-2
d_call: .
cdr3_aa: CASSLEGGKVYGYTF
cdr3_nt: TGCGCCAGCAGCTTGGAAGGAGGGAAAGTCTATGGCTACACCTTC

clone_size: .
v_call: TRBV9
j_call: TRBJ2-2
d_call: TRBD1
cdr3_aa: CASSKRTGGTGELFF
cdr3_nt: TGTGCCAGCAGCAAACGGACAGGGGGGACCGGGGAGCTGTTTTTT

clone_size: once
v_call: TRBV15
j_call: TRBJ1-5
d_call: .
cdr3_aa: CATGGDGQPQHF
cdr3_nt: TGTGCCACCGGGGGGGACGGTCAGCCCCAGCATTTT

clone_size: .
v_call: TRBV30
j_call: TRBJ1-4
d_call: TRBD1
cdr3_aa: CAWSLLGGGGKLFF
cdr3_nt: TGTGCCTGGAGCTTACTAGGGGGCGGCGGAAAACTGTTTTTT

clone_size: .
v_call: TRBV11-2
j_call: TRBJ1-6
d_call: TRBD1
cdr3_aa: CASSPGTAGITLHF
cdr3_nt: TGTGCCAGCAGCCCAGGGACAGCGGGTATCACCCTCCACTTT

clone_size: .
v_call: TRBV27
j_call: TRBJ1-2
d_call: .
cdr3_aa: CASCFLYGYTF
cdr3_nt: TGTGCCAGCTGCTTTCTATATGGCTACACCTTC

clone_size: .
v_call: TRBV30
j_call: TRBJ1-5
d_call: TRBD1
cdr3_aa: CAWRTTGTNQPQHF
cdr3_nt: TGTGCCTGGAGAACGACAGGGACAAATCAGCCCCAGCATTTT

clone_size: .
v_call: TRBV6-5
j_call: TRBJ1-1
d_call: TRBD1
cdr3_aa: CASSIRQGATEAFF
cdr3_nt: TGTGCCAGCAGTATAAGACAGGGGGCAACTGAAGCTTTCTTT

clone_size: .
v_call: TRBV11-2
j_call: TRBJ2-3
d_call: TRBD2
cdr3_aa: CASSFRGGASTDTQYF
cdr3_nt: TGTGCCAGCAGCTTTCGCGGGGGGGCGAGCACAGATACGCAGTATTTT

clone_size: .
v_call: TRBV27
j_call: TRBJ1-2
d_call: .
cdr3_aa: CASSSPGGPNYGYTF
cdr3_nt: TGTGCCAGCAGCTCCCCGGGAGGACCTAACTATGGCTACACCTTC